This passage covers 22 T cell receptor beta chains from one sample sequenced in a study of Graves' ophthalmopathy and Graves' hyperthyroidism. CDR3 regions of TCR beta were amplified from RNA transcripts. Second-round multiplex PCR came after a first-round RT-PCR that employed HTBI primers. TCRdb itself ran the multiplex PCR reads through MiXCR, one entry per CDR3 protein. The table records 740,000 or so distinct CDR3 sequences, roughly 41% of them present only once. The sequencing input was peripheral blood. The receptors shown here come from an adult man with Graves' ophthalmopathy.

The rearrangement joins TRBV6-1 to TRBJ2-5, with 10 bases aligning to TRBD2. J gave up 3 bases and V 6 bases, and 10 bases lay outside the gene matches. The CDR3 totals 16 residues. Germline-derived CDR1 and CDR2 are MNHNS and SASEGT. The CDR3 spells CASSLTSGTVKETQYF. CDR3 bases: TGTGCCAGCAGCCTAACTAGCGGGACAGTTAAAGAGACCCAGTACTTC.

This clonotype was found many times. The CDR3 is CASSARDQGDSPLHF. The CDR3 bases are TGCGCCAGCAGCGCGCGGGACCAGGGTGATTCACCCCTCCACTTT. The chain recombines TRBV5-1 with TRBJ1-6; the D gene is possibly TRBD1 (5 bases). CDR1 is SGHRS, CDR2 YFSETQ, per germline. Trimming shortened V by 4 bases and J by 8 bases, and 16 bases separated the two germline ends. This CDR3 has 15 residues. Drawing the rest from reference TRBV5-1 and TRBJ1-6, the complete variable domain is KAGVTQTPRYLIKTRGQQVTLSCSPISGHRSVSWYQQTPGQGLQFLFEYFSETQRNKGNFPGRFSGRQFSNSRSEMNVSTLELGDSALYLCASSARDQGDSPLHFGNGTRLTVT.

Concerning this clonotype: One junction end disagrees with the germline gene, perhaps due to a read error. The rearrangement uses TRBV9 and TRBJ2-7; D uncertain. CDR1 and CDR2 from the germline V gene are SGDLS and YYNGEE. This CDR3 spans 12 amino acids. The CDR3 is CASSPGTYERYF. For the CDR3, the DNA is TGTGCCAGCAGTCCGGGTACCTACGAGCGGTACTTC.

In this sample, this clonotype turned up a few times. The J gene is TRBJ2-7, the V gene TRBV20-1; D possibly corresponds to TRBD1 (6 bases). Trimming stripped 2 bases from V and 0 bases from J, with 14 bases between. There are 15 residues in the CDR3. Germline CDR1 DFQATT, CDR2 SNEGSKA (reference sequence). For the CDR3, the DNA is TGCAGTGCTAGAACCTACAGGGTCCCCTCCTACGAGCAGTACTTC. It codes for CSARTYRVPSYEQYF.

Regarding this clonotype: The junction differs from germline at one of its ends, possibly a read error. This chain connects TRBV7-9 to TRBJ2-5, with D possibly matching TRBD2 (5 bases). Germline assignment: CDR1 SEHNR and CDR2 FQNEAQ (reference sequence). The CDR3 length is 12 residues. CDR3 DNA: TGTGCTAGCAGCTTCGAAGGAGGAACCCAGTACTTC. It translates to CASSFEGGTQYF.

The chain has TRBV20-1 and TRBJ1-4; D possibly corresponds to TRBD1 (5 bases). CDR1 is DFQATT and CDR2 is SNEGSKA in the germline V gene (reference sequence). The CDR3 has 16 amino acids. V was shortened by 6 bases and J by 1 base, with 18 bases between the two germline ends. The CDR3, as DNA: TGCAGTGCCAGGGACGTTATGGGTGGAACTAATGAAAAACTGTTTTTT. Residues: CSARDVMGGTNEKLFF.

This chain joins TRBV7-2 and TRBJ2-3; D remains unclear. The CDR3 spans 13 residues. V was cut by 5 bases and J by 6 bases, with 12 bases left in between. Per the germline V gene, CDR1 is SGHTA and CDR2 is FQGNSA. This CDR3 is CASSQPGRDTQYF. CDR3 DNA: TGTGCCAGCAGCCAACCCGGCCGGGATACGCAGTATTTT.

This clonotype was counted a few times. The rearrangement links TRBV20-1 to TRBJ1-5; D uncertain. This CDR3 contains 14 residues. Germline values: CDR1 DFQATT, CDR2 SNEGSKA (reference sequence). Trimming pared 3 bases from V and 0 bases from J, leaving 9 bases between. The CDR3: CSASIGNSNQPQHF. CDR3 in DNA: TGCAGTGCTAGTATAGGCAATAGCAATCAGCCCCAGCATTTT.

CDR3 sequence: CSASQSVGIGNQPQHF. The DNA of the CDR3 is TGCAGTGCTAGTCAATCGGTGGGGATTGGCAATCAGCCCCAGCATTTT. This chain connects TRBV20-1 to TRBJ1-5, with no clear D. The CDR3 runs to 16 residues. Germline V gene lookup returns CDR1 DFQATT and CDR2 SNEGSKA (reference sequence). Between the trimmed V and J ends, which lost 3 bases and 2 bases, there was a span of 17 bases.

The chain joins TRBV19 to TRBJ1-5; 7 nucleotides line up with TRBD1. Trimming removed 5 bases from V and 7 bases from J; junction bases left unmatched: 17. The CDR3 loop spans 17 amino acids. Germline CDR1 reads LNHDA; CDR2 reads SQIVND (reference sequence). The CDR3 DNA reads as TGTGCCAGTAGTCAGGTGCCAGGGGGAAGATTTCGACAGCCCCAGCATTTT. Amino acids: CASSQVPGGRFRQPQHF.

V and J are TRBV2 and TRBJ1-2; 7 positions agree with TRBD1. Per germline, CDR1 SNHLY and CDR2 FYNNEI. The V and J ends lost 6 bases and 4 bases, in that order; junction bases with no gene match: 5. The CDR3 is 13 residues long. DNA of the CDR3: TGTGCCAGCAGCCGAGGGACAGTCTATGGCTACACCTTC. This codes for CASSRGTVYGYTF.

The chain combines TRBV29-1 with TRBJ1-3; 10 bases are a match to TRBD1. Trimming removed 7 bases from V and 1 base from J; junction bases left unmatched: 10. Germline V gene sequence: CDR1 SQVTM, CDR2 ANQGSEA. CDR3 length: 16 residues. The CDR3 DNA sequence: TGCAGCGCCACTAGACAGGGGGCCGTTTCTGGAAACACCATATATTTT. This codes for CSATRQGAVSGNTIYF.

The rearrangement uses TRBV6-5 and TRBJ2-6; weak D call: TRBD1 (5 bases). V was pared by 0 bases and J by 1 base, with 7 bases between. This CDR3 contains 16 residues. Germline loops: CDR1 MNHEY, CDR2 SVGAGI. The CDR3 DNA is TGTGCCAGCAGTTACTCGACAGCGTCTGGGGCCAACGTCCTGACTTTC. Encoded protein: CASSYSTASGANVLTF.

This rearrangement joins TRBV25-1 to TRBJ2-3; D is unclear. In germline, CDR1 is MGHDK, CDR2 SYGVNS. The CDR3 has 13 amino acids. V gave up 7 bases and J gave up 8 bases, with 16 bases separating them. CDR3 bases: TGTGCCAGCATGGGATTGGCGCCGGGTACGCAGTATTTT. Translating gives CASMGLAPGTQYF.

About this clonotype itself: A read error may be the cause here, since a much bigger clone is one base away. V is TRBV24-1 and J is TRBJ1-2, with 7 bases lining up with TRBD1. Germline V gene sequence: CDR1 KGHDR, CDR2 SFDVKD. CDR3 length equals 14 residues. The CDR3 DNA sequence: TGTGCCAACAGTCCCAAGACAGGGTCGGGCGGCTACACCTTC. Amino acids: CANSPKTGSGGYTF.

The chain uses TRBV7-9 and TRBJ2-7; 9 nucleotides align to TRBD1. The CDR3 covers 15 residues. J was trimmed by 2 bases and V by 6 bases; bases with no gene match: 8. Germline V CDR1 and CDR2: SEHNR, FQNEAQ (reference sequence). The chain's CDR3 is CASSSWTGATYEQYF. The CDR3 bases are TGTGCCAGCAGTTCCTGGACAGGGGCAACCTACGAGCAGTACTTC. Combining the CDR3 with reference TRBV7-9 and TRBJ2-7 gives the whole variable domain DTGVSQNPRHKITKRGQNVTFRCDPISEHNRLYWYRQTLGQGPEFLTYFQNEAQLEKSRLLSDRFSAERPKGSFSTLEIQRTEQGDSAMYLCASSSWTGATYEQYFGPGTRLTVT.

CDR3 sequence: CASSTQETQHF. The CDR3 DNA sequence: TGTGCCAGCAGTACGCAAGAGACCCAGCATTTT. The chain couples TRBV12-3 or TRBV12-4 to TRBJ1-5; no clear D gene. Deletions cut 5 bases from V and 11 bases from J, with 10 bases between. The CDR3 runs to 11 residues.

The genes are TRBV7-3 and TRBJ1-5; 9 bases agree with TRBD1. The V segment lost 6 bases and the J segment 6 bases; nucleotides outside the gene matches: 6. This CDR3 has 14 amino acids. Looked up from germline, CDR1 is SGHTA and CDR2 is FQGTGA. In nucleotides, the CDR3 is TGTGCCAGCAGGGCGAGGACAGGGGTTCAGCCCCAGCATTTT. Translating it yields CASRARTGVQPQHF.

The chain joins TRBV9 to TRBJ2-2; D is possibly TRBD1 (6 bases). The germline V and J ends were trimmed by 0 bases and 4 bases, with 10 bases remaining between them. The CDR3 is 15 residues long. CDR1 and CDR2 from the germline V gene are SGDLS and YYNGEE. The CDR3 sequence is CASSVVGASTGELFF. As DNA, the CDR3 is TGTGCCAGCAGCGTAGTGGGGGCCAGCACCGGGGAGCTGTTTTTT.

The chain employs TRBV7-6 and TRBJ1-5; no reliable D call. Germline assignment: CDR1 SGHVS and CDR2 FNYEAQ. CDR3 length: 15 amino acids. V lost 5 bases and J 1 base, leaving 12 bases between the germline ends. The CDR3 coding sequence is TGTGCCAGCAGCCAGTGGGGTCAGAGCAATCAGCCCCAGCATTTT. Amino acid sequence: CASSQWGQSNQPQHF.

In the case of this clonotype: Its ends do not fully match the called genes, so a read error is possible. J is TRBJ2-7 and V is TRBV6-1; TRBD1 agrees at 8 bases. CDR3 size: 11 residues. Germline loops: CDR1 MNHNS, CDR2 SASEGT. CDR3 sequence reads: CASSEGTGLNF. The CDR3 coding sequence is TGTGCCAGCAGTGAAGGGACAGGGTTGAACTTC.

The chain combines TRBV7-9 with TRBJ2-5, with D possibly called TRBD1 or TRBD2 (6 bases each). The CDR3 extends over 15 amino acids. Trimming removed 5 bases at V and 5 bases at J, with 18 bases between. Germline CDR1 SEHNR, CDR2 FQNEAQ (reference sequence). The CDR3 is CASSQEEGGRETQYF. The CDR3 bases are TGTGCCAGCAGCCAAGAGGAGGGGGGTCGGGAGACCCAGTACTTC.